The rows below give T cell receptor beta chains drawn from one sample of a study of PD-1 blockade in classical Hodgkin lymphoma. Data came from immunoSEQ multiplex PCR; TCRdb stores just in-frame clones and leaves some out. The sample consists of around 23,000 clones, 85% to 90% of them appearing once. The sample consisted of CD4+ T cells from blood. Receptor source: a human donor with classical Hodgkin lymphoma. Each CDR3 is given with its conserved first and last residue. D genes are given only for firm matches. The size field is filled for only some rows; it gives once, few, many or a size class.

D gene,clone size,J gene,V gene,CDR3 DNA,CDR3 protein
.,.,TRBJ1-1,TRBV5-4,TGTGCCAGCAGCTTGGAGGGCCGCATGAACACTGAAGCTTTCTTT,CASSLEGRMNTEAFF
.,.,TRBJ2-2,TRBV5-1,TGCGCCAGCAGCCCCGGGGCCAACACCGGGGAGCTGTTTTTT,CASSPGANTGELFF
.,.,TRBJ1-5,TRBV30,TGTGCCTGGGGGAGGGAATCGTGGGGCAATCAGCCCCAGCATTTT,CAWGRESWGNQPQHF
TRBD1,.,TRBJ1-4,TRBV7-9,TGTGCCAGCAGGGGGGACAGGGGCACTTTAGTCCTCAGCGAAAAACTGTTTTTT,CASRGDRGTLVLSEKLFF
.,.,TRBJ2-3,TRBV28,TGTGCCAGCAGCACGAATTCGGGGGTCACAGATACGCAGTATTTT,CASSTNSGVTDTQYF
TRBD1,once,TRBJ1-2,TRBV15,TGTGCCACCAGCAGAGAACGGACAGGGTCTGGCTACACCTTC,CATSRERTGSGYTF
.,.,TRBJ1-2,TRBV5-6,TGTGCCAGCAGCTTGGTGGACCAGGGGCTGGGGGGCTACACCTTC,CASSLVDQGLGGYTF
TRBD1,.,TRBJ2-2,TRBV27,TGTGCCAGCAGTGGGACAGGACAGGGGCCCACCGGGGAGCTGTTTTTT,CASSGTGQGPTGELFF
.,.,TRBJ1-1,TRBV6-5,TGTGCCAGCAGTTATCAGGGGCCCACTGAAGCTTTCTTT,CASSYQGPTEAFF
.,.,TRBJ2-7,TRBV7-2,TGTGCCAGCAGCTTCGGTCCCAGGTCCTACGAGCAGTACTTC,CASSFGPRSYEQYF
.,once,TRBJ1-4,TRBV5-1,TGCGCCAGCAGCCTCTCACCCGCGGGGGCTAATGAAAAACTGTTTTTT,CASSLSPAGANEKLFF
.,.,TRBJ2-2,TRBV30,TGTGCCTGGATGGCGGGTAGTTACTCCTGGGAGCTGTTTTTT,CAWMAGSYSWELFF
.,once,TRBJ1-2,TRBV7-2,TGTGCCAGCAGCTTAGGGTTCCTGGATAGGGAAAACTATGGCTACACCTTC,CASSLGFLDRENYGYTF
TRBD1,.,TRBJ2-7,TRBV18,TGTGCCAGCTCACCACTACACAGGGGGTCCTACGAGCAGTACTTC,CASSPLHRGSYEQYF
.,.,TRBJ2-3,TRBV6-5,TGTGCCAGCAGTTACGTCGGCGGGGCGTACACAGATACGCAGTATTTT,CASSYVGGAYTDTQYF
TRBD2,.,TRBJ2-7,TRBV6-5,TGTGCCAGCAGTGGGGCGGCTAGCGGGGGGTACGAGCAGTACTTC,CASSGAASGGYEQYF
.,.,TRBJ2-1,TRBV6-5,TGTGCCAGCAGCAACAGCTATGAGCAGTTCTTC,CASSNSYEQFF
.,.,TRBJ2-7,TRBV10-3,TGTGCCATCAGTGGGGTGCGGGGGCCTCCCTACGAGCAGTACTTC,CAISGVRGPPYEQYF
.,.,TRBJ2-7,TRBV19,TGTGCCAGTAGTTTTCCCAACTACGAGCAGTACTTC,CASSFPNYEQYF
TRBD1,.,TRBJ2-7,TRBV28,TGTGCCAGCAGTCCAGGGACAGTAAGCTCCTACGAGCAGTACTTC,CASSPGTVSSYEQYF
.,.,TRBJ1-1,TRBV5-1,TGCGCCAGCAGCTTGGGTGGGACCGGATCTGAAGCTTTCTTT,CASSLGGTGSEAFF
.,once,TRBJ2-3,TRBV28,TGTGCCAGCAGTTCACCCCGGACAGCTAGCACAGATACGCAGTATTTT,CASSSPRTASTDTQYF
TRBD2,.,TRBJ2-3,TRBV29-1,TGCAGCGTTGCCCTAGCGGGGGTTAGGGACACAGATACGCAGTATTTT,CSVALAGVRDTDTQYF
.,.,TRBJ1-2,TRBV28,TGTGCCAGCAGTTTAAGAGGGGTCGGTGGCTACACCTTC,CASSLRGVGGYTF